This T cell receptor beta chain comes out of a study of blood T cell repertoires in COVID-19 (dated by TCRdb to the early 2020s). As for the study more broadly: Collaborator samples came from the United States, Italy and Spain and covered acute and convalescent phases of COVID-19. The sample metadata nearly always contained a de-identified subject ID, COVID-19 status, age in years and sex. Samples came from the ongoing ImmuneRACE study (first 160 participants) plus 1,254 subjects from 6 global collaborators. Subjects who had been exposed to COVID-19, were actively infected with it, or had recovered from it provided the deeply sampled blood TCRbeta repertoires that made up the dataset. The material from the prospective study consisted of cDNA or gDNA derived from T cells, B-cell-depleted T cells, or PBMCs. HLA class I and class II types, where available, came from metadata supplied by the sample provider rather than from assay-based typing. The repertoires were released in a freely available public database meant as a resource for research on the immune response to SARS-CoV-2.

This clone was observed a few times. Its antigen has not been determined. Per-base qualities were not stored, and no clone one base away is much larger. What the research found in general, with its limitations: The quantity of clinical and demographic metadata differed by source and by participant and was supplied without curation.

One collaborating source in Seattle enrolled patients during active infection and followed them longitudinally through the course of disease. Collaborating institutions collected whole blood in K2EDTA tubes following their own protocols. For TCRbeta analysis, collaborators shipped samples as frozen whole blood, isolated PBMCs, or DNA extracted from either of those sample types. TCRbeta CDR3 regions were amplified from genomic DNA using the immunoSEQ Assay, a bias-controlled multiplex PCR. Per the source publication's procedure: Nucleated cell counts per sample were estimated from amplification of reference gene primers within the assay. Sequence reads were collapsed and filtered to measure the absolute abundance of every unique TCRbeta CDR3 rearrangement. For each sample, productive Simpson clonality was calculated by taking the square root of Simpson's diversity index across productive rearrangements. TCRdb mirrors the immuneACCESS table, restricted to in-frame sequences. Some clones are absent from its copies; in checked studies, under half trace to an unresolved V gene, and the reason for the others is unknown. V and J calls and clone size come straight from that table; D and trimming were deduced from the DNA. The sample data list roughly 38,000 clones, and 84% of these were observed just once. The ten largest clones take up approximately 1.7% of the sample.

V was cut back by 7 bases and J by 2 bases, leaving a gap of 17 bases between them. Reading the germline V gene gives CDR1 SGHRS and CDR2 YFSETQ. CDR3 length: 15 amino acids, cysteine to phenylalanine. The sequence is cut down to CDR3 DNA, 45 bases in frame from base 1. The receptor was derived from a man in his 60s with COVID-19, enrolled during active disease. The sequence joins TRBV5-1 to TRBJ2-3; matching of 6 bases hints at TRBD1 as the D gene. The sequencing sample was made of peripheral blood. DNA sequence: TGCGCCAGCCACGGAGGACAGTCTAACACAGATACGCAGTATTTT. This sequence encodes CASHGGQSNTDTQYF.